Following are 13 T cell receptor beta chains from one sample sequenced in a study of blood T cell repertoires in COVID-19. The method was immunoSEQ multiplex PCR; TCRdb's version includes in-frame clones alone and lacks a portion of them. The table shows 150,000 to 180,000 clones, with under 85% occurring only once. The sample was peripheral blood. Receptors were obtained from a woman aged 80 or over with acute or convalescent COVID-19.

The rearrangement joins TRBV2 to TRBJ2-7; TRBD2 matches 7 bases. The CDR3 runs 12 residues. Germline CDR1 SNHLY, CDR2 FYNNEI. The trim removed 4 bases at V and 3 bases at J, leaving 0 bases unmatched. CDR3 DNA sequence: TGTGCCAGCAGTGGGGGGGGCTACGAGCAGTACTTC. Translating it yields CASSGGGYEQYF.

The chain couples TRBV20-1 to TRBJ1-2; D remains unclear. Trimming cost V 6 bases and J 2 bases, with 7 bases left between them. CDR1 and CDR2 (germline): DFQATT, SNEGSKA (reference sequence). The CDR3 consists of 11 residues. The CDR3 bases are TGCAGTGCAGAGCTGAACTATGGCTACACCTTC. Protein product: CSAELNYGYTF.

On this clone: Distinct nucleotide sequences in the sample also encode this CDR3. This chain joins TRBV5-1 and TRBJ1-1; 7 bases agree with TRBD1. Germline V lookup: CDR1 SGHRS, CDR2 YFSETQ. V lost 0 bases, J lost 2 bases, and 4 bases stayed unmatched. The CDR3 extends over 15 amino acids. CDR3: CASSLAGTDNTEAFF. DNA for the CDR3: TGCGCCAGCAGCTTGGCCGGGACAGACAACACTGAAGCTTTCTTT. The full variable domain, its missing parts supplied by reference TRBV5-1 and TRBJ1-1, is KAGVTQTPRYLIKTRGQQVTLSCSPISGHRSVSWYQQTPGQGLQFLFEYFSETQRNKGNFPGRFSGRQFSNSRSEMNVSTLELGDSALYLCASSLAGTDNTEAFFGQGTRLTVV.

The V gene is TRBV19, the J gene TRBJ2-7; a possible D gene is TRBD1 (5 bases). Germline CDR1 is LNHDA and CDR2 is SQIVND (reference sequence). The CDR3 runs 13 residues. V shed 11 bases and J shed 3 bases, with 17 bases lying between them. The CDR3 is CAAGAVGNYEQYF. The DNA for the CDR3 is TGTGCCGCTGGGGCAGTGGGCAACTACGAGCAGTACTTC.

The V call is TRBV6-5, the J call TRBJ1-1, with 8 nucleotides matching TRBD1. With 6 bases clipped from V and 5 bases from J, the junction kept 8 bases outside the gene matches. Germline values: CDR1 MNHEY, CDR2 SVGAGI. This CDR3 has 14 amino acids. CDR3 bases: TGTGCCAGCAGCCGGGACAGGCTAGAGACTGAAGCTTTCTTT. This sequence encodes CASSRDRLETEAFF.

This clone was counted only a few times. The chain has TRBV19 and TRBJ1-5, with TRBD1 matching over 7 bases. The V and J ends lost 4 bases and 1 base, in that order; junction bases with no gene match: 1. CDR1 is LNHDA and CDR2 is SQIVND in the germline V gene (reference sequence). The CDR3 covers 14 residues. The CDR3 coding sequence is TGTGCCAGTAGTACGACAGGGAGCAATCAGCCCCAGCATTTT. Protein sequence: CASSTTGSNQPQHF.

The chain couples TRBV6-5 to TRBJ2-1; 11 positions agree with TRBD2. This CDR3 has 15 residues. Germline V lookup: CDR1 MNHEY, CDR2 SVGAGI. V was pared by 6 bases and J by 4 bases, with 5 bases of the junction left unmatched. The CDR3 region has the DNA TGTGCCAGCAGGGTAAGGACTAGCGGGTACAATGAGCAGTTCTTC. Protein product: CASRVRTSGYNEQFF.

The rearrangement links TRBV7-6 to TRBJ1-1; D may be TRBD1 (6 bases). Germline CDR1 SGHVS, CDR2 FNYEAQ. The length of the CDR3 is 13 residues. The V end was cut by 5 bases, the J end by 3 bases, with 10 bases between. CDR3 residues: CASSQQGDTEAFF. The CDR3 DNA reads as TGTGCCAGCAGCCAACAGGGTGACACTGAAGCTTTCTTT.

This chain uses TRBV6-5 with TRBJ1-2; 7 positions agree with TRBD1. Germline values: CDR1 MNHEY, CDR2 SVGAGI. Germline trimming cut 10 bases from V and 4 bases from J; bases unmatched to any gene: 6. CDR3 size: 12 residues. The CDR3 loop is CATTGSAYGYTF. DNA for the CDR3: TGTGCCACGACAGGGAGTGCCTATGGCTACACCTTC.

This rearrangement joins TRBV5-1 to TRBJ1-4; TRBD1 is a possible D gene (6 bases). Trimming shortened V by 4 bases and J by 8 bases, and 21 bases separated the two germline ends. The V gene's germline CDR1 is SGHRS and CDR2 YFSETQ. The CDR3 has 16 residues. CDR3: CASSQDWTAGSEKLFF. CDR3 DNA: TGCGCCAGCAGCCAGGACTGGACAGCGGGATCGGAAAAACTGTTTTTT. Combining the CDR3 with reference TRBV5-1 and TRBJ1-4 gives the whole variable domain KAGVTQTPRYLIKTRGQQVTLSCSPISGHRSVSWYQQTPGQGLQFLFEYFSETQRNKGNFPGRFSGRQFSNSRSEMNVSTLELGDSALYLCASSQDWTAGSEKLFFGSGTQLSVL.

The rearrangement uses TRBV3-1 (or the pseudogene TRBV3-2) and TRBJ1-5, with D possibly being TRBD1 (5 bases). This CDR3 region has 17 residues. V lost 4 bases and J lost 0, with 16 bases in between. Germline-derived CDR1 and CDR2 are LGHDT and YNNKEL (reference sequence). Here the CDR3 DNA reads TGTGCCAGCAGCCTTGGCGGGGCATCGTATAGCAATCAGCCCCAGCATTTT. Protein product: CASSLGGASYSNQPQHF.

A note on this clone: At one end the junction does not follow the germline gene, possibly because of a read error. The chain recombines TRBV4-3 with TRBJ1-2; D remains ambiguous. Germline CDR1 is LGHNA and CDR2 is YSLEER. The CDR3 has 13 amino acids. For the CDR3, the DNA is TGCGCCAGCAGCCAAGATGAGGGCAGGCCGCCGGCCTTC. This gives the protein CASSQDEGRPPAF.

V gene TRBV9 combines with J gene TRBJ2-7, with D possibly TRBD1 on 6 matching bases. CDR3 length equals 13 residues. With 1 base removed from V and 6 bases from J, the gap between germline ends came to 11 bases. CDR1 is SGDLS, CDR2 YYNGEE, per germline. As DNA, the CDR3 is TGTGCCAGCAGCGTAATACAGGGCGGCGAGCAGTACTTC. Protein product: CASSVIQGGEQYF.